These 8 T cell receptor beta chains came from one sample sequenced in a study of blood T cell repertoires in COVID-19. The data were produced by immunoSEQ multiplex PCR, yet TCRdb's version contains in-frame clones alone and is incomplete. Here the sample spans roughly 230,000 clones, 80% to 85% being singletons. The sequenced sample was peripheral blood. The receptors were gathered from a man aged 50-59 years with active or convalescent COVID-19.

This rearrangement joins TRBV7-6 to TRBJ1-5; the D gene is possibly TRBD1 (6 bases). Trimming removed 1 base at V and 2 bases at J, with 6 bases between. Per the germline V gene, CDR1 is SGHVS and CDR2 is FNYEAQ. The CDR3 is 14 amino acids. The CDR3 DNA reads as TGTGCCAGCAGCTTAGGACAGGGCAATCAGCCCCAGCATTTT. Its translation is CASSLGQGNQPQHF.

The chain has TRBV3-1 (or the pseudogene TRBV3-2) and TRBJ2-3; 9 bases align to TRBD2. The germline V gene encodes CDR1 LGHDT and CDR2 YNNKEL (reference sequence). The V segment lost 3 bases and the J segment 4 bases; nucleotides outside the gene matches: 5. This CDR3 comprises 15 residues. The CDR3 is CASSHTAGGPDTQYF. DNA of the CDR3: TGTGCCAGCAGCCATACAGCGGGGGGCCCAGATACGCAGTATTTT.

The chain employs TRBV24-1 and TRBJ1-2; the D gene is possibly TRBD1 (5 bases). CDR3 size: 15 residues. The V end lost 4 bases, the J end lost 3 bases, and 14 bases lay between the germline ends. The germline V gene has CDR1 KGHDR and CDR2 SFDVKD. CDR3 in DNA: TGTGCCACCAGTGACGGCCCCTCGGGGGACTATGGCTACACCTTC. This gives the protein CATSDGPSGDYGYTF.

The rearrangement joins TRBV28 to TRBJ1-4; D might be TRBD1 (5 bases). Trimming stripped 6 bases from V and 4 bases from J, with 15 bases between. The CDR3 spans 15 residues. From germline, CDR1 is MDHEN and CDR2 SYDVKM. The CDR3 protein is CASRSPPGFNEKLFF. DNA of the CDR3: TGTGCCAGCAGGAGCCCACCAGGGTTTAATGAAAAACTGTTTTTT.

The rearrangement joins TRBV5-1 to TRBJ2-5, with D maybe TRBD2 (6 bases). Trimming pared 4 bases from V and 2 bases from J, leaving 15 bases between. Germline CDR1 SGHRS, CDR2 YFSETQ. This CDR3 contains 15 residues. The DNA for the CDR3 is TGCGCCAGCAGCCTTCTGGGAGGCGGGCAAGAGACCCAGTACTTC. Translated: CASSLLGGGQETQYF. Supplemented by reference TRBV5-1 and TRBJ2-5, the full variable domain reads KAGVTQTPRYLIKTRGQQVTLSCSPISGHRSVSWYQQTPGQGLQFLFEYFSETQRNKGNFPGRFSGRQFSNSRSEMNVSTLELGDSALYLCASSLLGGGQETQYFGPGTRLLVL.

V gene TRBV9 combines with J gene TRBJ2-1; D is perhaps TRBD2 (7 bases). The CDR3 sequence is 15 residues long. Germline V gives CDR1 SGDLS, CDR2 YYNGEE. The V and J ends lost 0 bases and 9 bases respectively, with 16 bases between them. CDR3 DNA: TGTGCCAGCAGCGTAGCGACTGGGGCGGGGGCTGAGCAGTTCTTC. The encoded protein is CASSVATGAGAEQFF.

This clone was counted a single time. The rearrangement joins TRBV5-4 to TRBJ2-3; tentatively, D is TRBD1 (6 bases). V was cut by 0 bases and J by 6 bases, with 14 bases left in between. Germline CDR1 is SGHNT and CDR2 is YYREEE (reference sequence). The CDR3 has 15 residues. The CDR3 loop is CASSLGDTAPDTQYF. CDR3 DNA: TGTGCCAGCAGCTTGGGGGACACGGCCCCCGATACGCAGTATTTT. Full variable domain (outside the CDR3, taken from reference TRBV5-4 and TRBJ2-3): ETGVTQSPTHLIKTRGQQVTLRCSSQSGHNTVSWYQQALGQGPQFIFQYYREEENGRGNFPPRFSGLQFPNYSSELNVNALELDDSALYLCASSLGDTAPDTQYFGPGTRLTVL.

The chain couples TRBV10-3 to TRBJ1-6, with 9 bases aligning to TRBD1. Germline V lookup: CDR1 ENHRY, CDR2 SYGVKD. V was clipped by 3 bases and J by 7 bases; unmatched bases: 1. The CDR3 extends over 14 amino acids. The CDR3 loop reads CAISEGTGNSPLHF. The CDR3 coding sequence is TGTGCCATCAGTGAAGGGACAGGGAATTCACCCCTCCACTTT.